The 18 T cell receptor beta chains reported below all come from one sample, sequenced in a study of shared clonotypes between healthy human individuals (dated by TCRdb to the early 2020s). Library creation used the immunoSEQ multiplex PCR assay. TCRdb retrieved this table from immuneACCESS and kept in-frame rearrangements only. Not all clones are present; in checked studies, unresolved V genes account for under half, and no reason is known for the remainder. The sample table shows roughly 1,100,000 clones, and about 74% are seen once. Roughly 1.5% of the sample goes to the ten largest clones. What was sequenced was memory CD4+ T cells sorted from blood. Reading the label with the study, this specimen's cell subset or site is: CD45RA-negative fraction. All receptors come from a man between 18 and 35 years old in good health.

The gene calls are TRBV5-1 and TRBJ1-6; 7 nucleotides match TRBD1. CDR1 and CDR2 from the germline V gene are SGHRS and YFSETQ. The CDR3 is 15 residues long. The trim removed 1 base at V and 9 bases at J, leaving 7 bases unmatched. CDR3 amino acids: CASSLREGAGSPLHF. The CDR3 DNA reads TGCGCCAGCAGCTTGAGGGAGGGGGCAGGTTCACCCCTCCACTTT.

The DNA of the CDR3 is TGCAGCGGATGGGGGGGCAAGGCTGAAGCTTTCTTT. It codes for CSGWGGKAEAFF. The genes are TRBV29-1 and TRBJ1-1, with TRBD1 as a possible D gene (6 bases). CDR1 and CDR2 (germline): SQVTM, ANQGSEA. V lost 7 bases and J lost 6, with 15 bases in between. CDR3 length: 12 residues.

The rearrangement joins TRBV28 to TRBJ1-4; D call uncertain. The V gene lost 6 bases and the J gene lost 4 bases, with 12 bases spanning the gap. Germline values: CDR1 MDHEN, CDR2 SYDVKM. The CDR3 has 14 residues. CDR3 protein: CASSGELDNEKLFF. DNA for the CDR3: TGTGCCAGCAGCGGAGAACTGGATAATGAAAAACTGTTTTTT. The full variable domain, rest sourced from reference TRBV28 and TRBJ1-4, is DVKVTQSSRYLVKRTGEKVFLECVQDMDHENMFWYRQDPGLGLRLIYFSYDVKMKEKGDIPEGYSVSREKKERFSLILESASTNQTSMYLCASSGELDNEKLFFGSGTQLSVL.

The chain is built from TRBV5-1 and TRBJ1-4, with 11 bases aligning to TRBD1. Per the germline V gene, CDR1 is SGHRS and CDR2 is YFSETQ. CDR3 length equals 14 residues. Trimming removed 3 bases from V and 6 bases from J; junction bases left unmatched: 1. Here the CDR3 reads CASSWTGGDEKLFF. CDR3 DNA sequence: TGCGCCAGCAGCTGGACAGGGGGCGATGAAAAACTGTTTTTT.

V gene TRBV9 combines with J gene TRBJ1-6; TRBD1 is a possible D gene (6 bases). Trimming removed 7 bases at V and 11 bases at J, with 22 bases between. CDR3 length: 15 residues. The V gene's germline CDR1 is SGDLS and CDR2 YYNGEE. For the CDR3, the DNA is TGTGCCAGCTGCCCAGGGAACAGGGAAACGGCACCCCTCCACTTT. This encodes CASCPGNRETAPLHF.

The sample holds one count of this clone. The chain joins TRBV6-6 to TRBJ2-1; D gene ambiguous. The V gene lost 7 bases and the J gene lost 1 base, with 8 bases spanning the gap. This CDR3 comprises 13 residues. Germline CDR1 and CDR2: MNHNY and SVGAGI (reference sequence). The CDR3 sequence is CASIAQSYNEQFF. CDR3 DNA: TGTGCCAGCATCGCACAGTCCTACAATGAGCAGTTCTTC.

CDR3 coding DNA: TGTGCCAGTAGCCTTACGGTGCAGCTACTTACCTACGAGCAGTACTTC. The encoded protein is CASSLTVQLLTYEQYF. The rearrangement links TRBV19 to TRBJ2-7; the D is unclear. Germline values: CDR1 LNHDA, CDR2 SQIVND (reference sequence). Trimming removed 6 bases from V and 2 bases from J, with 20 bases in between. The CDR3 consists of 16 residues. Together with reference TRBV19 and TRBJ2-7, the CDR3 gives the full variable domain: DGGITQSPKYLFRKEGQNVTLSCEQNLNHDAMYWYRQDPGQGLRLIYYSQIVNDFQKGDIAEGYSVSREKKESFPLTVTSAQKNPTAFYLCASSLTVQLLTYEQYFGPGTRLTVT.

This chain links TRBV6-1 with TRBJ1-6; the D gene is possibly TRBD1 (6 bases). The germline V gene has CDR1 MNHNS and CDR2 SASEGT. The CDR3 spans 12 residues. Deletions cut 5 bases from V and 14 bases from J, with 13 bases between. The CDR3 DNA reads TGTGCCAGCAGTAAGGGGGACCTCTCCCTCCACTTT. This encodes CASSKGDLSLHF.

The rearrangement links TRBV28 to TRBJ1-2, with 9 bases that match TRBD1. Germline V gives CDR1 MDHEN, CDR2 SYDVKM. Unmatched junction bases numbered 1, after V lost 6 bases and J lost 8 bases. The CDR3 spans 11 residues. The CDR3 DNA is TGTGCCAGCAGGGACAGGGGCGGCTACACCTTC. This codes for CASRDRGGYTF.

The genes are TRBV5-1 and TRBJ2-1; D assignment may be TRBD1 or TRBD2 (5 bases each). Germline CDR1 reads SGHRS; CDR2 reads YFSETQ. Deletions cut 4 bases from V and 7 bases from J, with 21 bases between. The CDR3 is made up of 16 amino acids. DNA for the CDR3: TGCGCCAGCAGCCTCGGGCCGGGGACCCTCAGGAATGAGCAGTTCTTC. It encodes CASSLGPGTLRNEQFF. The full variable domain, its missing parts supplied by reference TRBV5-1 and TRBJ2-1, is KAGVTQTPRYLIKTRGQQVTLSCSPISGHRSVSWYQQTPGQGLQFLFEYFSETQRNKGNFPGRFSGRQFSNSRSEMNVSTLELGDSALYLCASSLGPGTLRNEQFFGPGTRLTVL.

The rearrangement uses TRBV9 and TRBJ1-4; possible D gene TRBD1, 6 bases. CDR1 SGDLS and CDR2 YYNGEE come from the germline V gene. CDR3 size: 14 residues. Trimming pared 4 bases from V and 8 bases from J, leaving 15 bases between. CDR3: CASSRDTRAEKLFF. The CDR3 DNA reads TGTGCCAGCAGCAGGGACACCCGAGCCGAAAAACTGTTTTTT.

This chain uses TRBV19 with TRBJ1-5; D is unresolved. The CDR3 is 14 residues long. Germline V gives CDR1 LNHDA, CDR2 SQIVND (reference sequence). Trimming took 5 bases from V and 3 from J, leaving 11 bases between them. The CDR3 DNA reads TGTGCCAGTAGTCCGAGTGAAACCAATCAGCCCCAGCATTTT. The encoded protein is CASSPSETNQPQHF.

V and J are TRBV11-2 and TRBJ1-1; TRBD1 agrees at 7 bases. CDR3 length equals 15 residues. In germline, CDR1 is SGHAT, CDR2 FQNNGV. V trimming: 1 base; J trimming: 6 bases; junction bases outside the gene matches: 8. The CDR3 DNA reads as TGTGCCAGCAGCTTAGGGGACAGCCGGAGGGCTGAAGCTTTCTTT. This codes for CASSLGDSRRAEAFF.

This clone occurred once. The V and J genes are TRBV7-2 and TRBJ2-3, with 9 positions matching TRBD1. Trimming took 5 bases from V and 7 from J; bases not matched to a gene: 7. In germline, CDR1 is SGHTA, CDR2 FQGNSA. This CDR3 has 14 amino acids. The CDR3 is CASSLGQGGNTQYF. The CDR3 DNA is TGTGCCAGCAGCCTGGGACAGGGCGGGAATACGCAGTATTTT.

The CDR3 region has the DNA TGTGCCAGCAGCGGGGAGGCGAAGACCCAGTACTTC. This codes for CASSGEAKTQYF. V gene TRBV6-5 combines with J gene TRBJ2-5; TRBD2 might be the D (6 bases). V was clipped by 6 bases and J by 6 bases, with 11 bases between them. The CDR3 totals 12 residues. CDR1 MNHEY and CDR2 SVGAGI come from the germline V gene.

The CDR3 nucleotides read TGCAGCGTCCACGACAATGAGCAGTTCTTC. Protein product: CSVHDNEQFF. The rearrangement joins TRBV29-1 to TRBJ2-1; unclear D gene. Trimming stripped 6 bases from V and 5 bases from J, with 5 bases between. The CDR3 runs 10 residues. Germline-derived CDR1 and CDR2 are SQVTM and ANQGSEA.

The CDR3 nucleotides read TGCAGCGTTCGGGATAATAACTATGGCTACACCTTC. Its translation: CSVRDNNYGYTF. The rearrangement joins TRBV29-1 to TRBJ1-2; D not certain. Between the trimmed V and J ends, which lost 5 bases and 1 base, there was a span of 8 bases. This CDR3 is 12 amino acids long. Germline loops: CDR1 SQVTM, CDR2 ANQGSEA.

V and J are TRBV5-1 and TRBJ1-2; D perhaps matches TRBD1 (5 bases). V was shortened by 7 bases and J by 4 bases, with 14 bases between the two germline ends. This CDR3 region has 13 residues. Germline CDR1 is SGHRS and CDR2 is YFSETQ. The CDR3, as DNA: TGCGCCAGCTCCCCCGAGGGGTTCTATGGCTACACCTTC. This translates into CASSPEGFYGYTF.